A single sample is the source of the 2 T cell receptor beta chains below, sequenced in a study of blood T cell repertoires in COVID-19. The assay was immunoSEQ multiplex PCR, and TCRdb's table has in-frame clones only and misses some. Of about 97,000 clones in the sample, 65% to 85% were seen once. The specimen sequenced was peripheral blood. All receptors derive from a man in his fifties or sixties with acute or convalescent COVID-19.

This chain uses TRBV18 with TRBJ2-5, with 10 bases fitting TRBD2. This CDR3 spans 14 amino acids. Germline CDR1 KGHSH, CDR2 LQKENI. V lost 2 bases and J lost 4; bases outside the gene matches: 1. CDR3 sequence (DNA): TGTGCCAGCTCACCAAGCGGGGGGGGAGAGACCCAGTACTTC. Its protein product is CASSPSGGGETQYF.

The chain combines TRBV21-1 with TRBJ1-1; the table's D call, TRBD1, was not checked against the DNA. TRBV21-1 is classified as a pseudogene. The CDR3 covers 15 residues. CDR3 loop: CASRIDLGQNTEAFF. The CDR3 DNA reads as TGTGCCAGCAGGATAGATCTTGGACAGAACACTGAAGCTTTCTTT.